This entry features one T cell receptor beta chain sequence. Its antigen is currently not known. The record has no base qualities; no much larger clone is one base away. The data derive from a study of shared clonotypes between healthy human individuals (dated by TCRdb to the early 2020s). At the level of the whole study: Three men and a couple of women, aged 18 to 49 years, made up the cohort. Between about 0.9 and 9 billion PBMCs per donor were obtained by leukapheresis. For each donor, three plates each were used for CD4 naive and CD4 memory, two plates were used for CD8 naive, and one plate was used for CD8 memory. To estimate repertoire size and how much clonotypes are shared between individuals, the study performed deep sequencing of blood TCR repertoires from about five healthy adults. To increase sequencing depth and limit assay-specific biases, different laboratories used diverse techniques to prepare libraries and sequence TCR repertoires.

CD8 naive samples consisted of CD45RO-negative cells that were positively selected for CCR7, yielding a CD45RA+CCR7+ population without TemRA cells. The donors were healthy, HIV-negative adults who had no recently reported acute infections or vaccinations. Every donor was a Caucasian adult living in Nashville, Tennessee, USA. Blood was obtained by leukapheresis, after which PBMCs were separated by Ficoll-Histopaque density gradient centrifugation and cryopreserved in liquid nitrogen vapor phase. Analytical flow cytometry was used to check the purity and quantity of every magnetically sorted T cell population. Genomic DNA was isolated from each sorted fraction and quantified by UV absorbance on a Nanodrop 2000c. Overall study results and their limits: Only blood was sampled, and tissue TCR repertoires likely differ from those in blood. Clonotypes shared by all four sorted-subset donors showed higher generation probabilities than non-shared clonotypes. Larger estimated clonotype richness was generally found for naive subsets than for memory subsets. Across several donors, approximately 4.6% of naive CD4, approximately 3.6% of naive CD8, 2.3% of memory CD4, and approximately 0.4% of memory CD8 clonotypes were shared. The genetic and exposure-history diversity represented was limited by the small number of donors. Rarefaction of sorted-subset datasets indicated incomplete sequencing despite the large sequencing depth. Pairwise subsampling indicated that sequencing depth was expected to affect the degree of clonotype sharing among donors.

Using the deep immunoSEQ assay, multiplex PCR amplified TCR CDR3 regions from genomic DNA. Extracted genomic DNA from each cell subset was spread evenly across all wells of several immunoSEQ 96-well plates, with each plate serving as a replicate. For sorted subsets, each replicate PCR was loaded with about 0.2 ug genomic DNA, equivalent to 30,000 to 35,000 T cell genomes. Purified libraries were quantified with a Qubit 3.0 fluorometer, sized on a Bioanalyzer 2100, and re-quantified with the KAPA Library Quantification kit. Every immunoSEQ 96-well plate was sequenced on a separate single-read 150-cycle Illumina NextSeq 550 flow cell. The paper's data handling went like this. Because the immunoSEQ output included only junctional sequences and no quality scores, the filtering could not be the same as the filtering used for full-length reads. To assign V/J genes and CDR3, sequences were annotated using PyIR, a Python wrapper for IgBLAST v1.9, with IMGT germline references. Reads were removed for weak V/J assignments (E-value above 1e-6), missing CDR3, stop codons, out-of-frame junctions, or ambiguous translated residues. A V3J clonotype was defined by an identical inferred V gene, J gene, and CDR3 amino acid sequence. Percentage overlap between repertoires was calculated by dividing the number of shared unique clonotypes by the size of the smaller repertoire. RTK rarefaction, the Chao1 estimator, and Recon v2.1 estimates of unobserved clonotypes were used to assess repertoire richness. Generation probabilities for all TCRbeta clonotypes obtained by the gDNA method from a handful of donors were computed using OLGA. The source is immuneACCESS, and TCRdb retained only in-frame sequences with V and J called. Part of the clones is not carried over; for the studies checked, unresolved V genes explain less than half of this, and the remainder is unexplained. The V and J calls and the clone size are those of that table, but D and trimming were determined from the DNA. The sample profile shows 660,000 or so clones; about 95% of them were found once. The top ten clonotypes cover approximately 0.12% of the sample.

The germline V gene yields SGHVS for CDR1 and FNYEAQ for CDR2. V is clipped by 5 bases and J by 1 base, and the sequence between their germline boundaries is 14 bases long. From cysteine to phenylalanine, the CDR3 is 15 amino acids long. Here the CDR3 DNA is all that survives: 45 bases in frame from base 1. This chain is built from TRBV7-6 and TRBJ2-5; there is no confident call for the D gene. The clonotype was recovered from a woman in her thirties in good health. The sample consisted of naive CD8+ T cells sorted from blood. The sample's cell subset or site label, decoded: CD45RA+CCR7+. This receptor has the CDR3 CASSPGEVIQETQYF. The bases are TGTGCCAGCAGCCCGGGTGAGGTTATCCAAGAGACCCAGTACTTC. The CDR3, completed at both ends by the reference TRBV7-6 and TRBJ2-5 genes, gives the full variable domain GAGVSQSPRYKVTKRGQDVALRCDPISGHVSLYWYRQALGQGPEFLTYFNYEAQQDKSGLPNDRFSAERPEGSISTLTIQRTEQRDSAMYRCASSPGEVIQETQYFGPGTRLLVL.